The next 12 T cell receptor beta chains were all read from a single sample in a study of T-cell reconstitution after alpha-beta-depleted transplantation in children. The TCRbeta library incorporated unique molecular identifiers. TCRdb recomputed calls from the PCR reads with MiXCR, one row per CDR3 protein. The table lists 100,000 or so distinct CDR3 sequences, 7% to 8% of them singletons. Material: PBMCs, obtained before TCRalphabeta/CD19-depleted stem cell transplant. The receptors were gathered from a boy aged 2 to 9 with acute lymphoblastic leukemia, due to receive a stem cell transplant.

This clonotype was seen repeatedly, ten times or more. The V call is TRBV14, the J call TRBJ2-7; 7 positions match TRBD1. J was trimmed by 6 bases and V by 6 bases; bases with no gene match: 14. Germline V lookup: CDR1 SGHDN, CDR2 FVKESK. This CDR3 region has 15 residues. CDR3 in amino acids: CASSKQTGPESEQYF. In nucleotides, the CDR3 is TGTGCCAGCAGTAAACAGACAGGGCCGGAGAGCGAGCAGTACTTC.

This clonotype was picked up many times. In nucleotides, the CDR3 is TGTGCCAGCAGAAAGGGTCCTGAAGCTTTCTTT. Translation gives CASRKGPEAFF. V usage is TRBV16 and J usage is TRBJ1-1; D not resolved. Looked up from germline, CDR1 is KGHSY and CDR2 is FQNENV. This CDR3 has 11 amino acids. Trimming removed 6 bases at V and 6 bases at J, with 8 bases between.

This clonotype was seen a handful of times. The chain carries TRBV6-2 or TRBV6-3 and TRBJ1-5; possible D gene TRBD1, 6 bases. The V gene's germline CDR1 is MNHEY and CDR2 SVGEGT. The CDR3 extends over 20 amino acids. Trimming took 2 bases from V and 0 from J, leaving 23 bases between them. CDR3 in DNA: TGTGCCAGCAGTTACGGCGGAACTACAGGGAGGTCCTATAGCAATCAGCCCCAGCATTTT. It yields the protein CASSYGGTTGRSYSNQPQHF.

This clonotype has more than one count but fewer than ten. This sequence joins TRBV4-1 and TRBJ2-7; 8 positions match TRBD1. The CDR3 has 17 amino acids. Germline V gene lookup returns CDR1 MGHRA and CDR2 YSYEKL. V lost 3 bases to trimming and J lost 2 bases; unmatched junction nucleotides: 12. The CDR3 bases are TGCGCCAGCAGCCATATCCTTACGGACAGGGTCACCTACGAGCAGTACTTC. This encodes CASSHILTDRVTYEQYF.

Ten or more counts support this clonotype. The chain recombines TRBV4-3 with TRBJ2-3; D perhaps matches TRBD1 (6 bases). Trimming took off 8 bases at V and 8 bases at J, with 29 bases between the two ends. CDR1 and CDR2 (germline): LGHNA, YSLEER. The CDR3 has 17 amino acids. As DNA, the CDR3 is TGCGCCAGCTATACGGGGCAGGGAAAAAATCCACAGGGTACGCAGTATTTT. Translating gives CASYTGQGKNPQGTQYF.

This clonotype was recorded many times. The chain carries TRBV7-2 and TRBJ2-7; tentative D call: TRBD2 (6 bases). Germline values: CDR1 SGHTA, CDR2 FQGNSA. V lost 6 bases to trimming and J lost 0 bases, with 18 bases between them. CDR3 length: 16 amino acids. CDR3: CASSSMGTSSSYEQYF. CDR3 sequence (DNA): TGTGCCAGCAGTTCCATGGGGACTTCTAGCTCCTACGAGCAGTACTTC.

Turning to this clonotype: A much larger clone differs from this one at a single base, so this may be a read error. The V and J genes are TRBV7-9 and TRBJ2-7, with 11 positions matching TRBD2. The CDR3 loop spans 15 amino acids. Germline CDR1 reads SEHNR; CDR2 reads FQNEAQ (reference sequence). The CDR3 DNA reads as TGTGCCAGCAGCTACCTAGCGGGGGGAACCTACGACCAGTACTTC. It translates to CASSYLAGGTYDQYF.

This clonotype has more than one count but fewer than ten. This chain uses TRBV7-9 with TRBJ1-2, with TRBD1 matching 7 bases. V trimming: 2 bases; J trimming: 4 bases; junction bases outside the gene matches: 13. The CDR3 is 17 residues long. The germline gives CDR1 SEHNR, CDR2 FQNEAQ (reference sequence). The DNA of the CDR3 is TGTGCCAGCAGCTTATCCCGAGTCGCCGACAGGGTCTATGGCTACACCTTC. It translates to CASSLSRVADRVYGYTF.

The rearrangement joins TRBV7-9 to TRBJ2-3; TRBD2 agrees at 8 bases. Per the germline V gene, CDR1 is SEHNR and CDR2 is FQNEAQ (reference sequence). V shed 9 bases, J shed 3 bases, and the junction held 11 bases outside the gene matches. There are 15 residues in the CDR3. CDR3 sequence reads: CASTTPGGLTDTQYF. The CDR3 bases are TGTGCCAGTACCACACCGGGGGGGCTGACAGATACGCAGTATTTT.

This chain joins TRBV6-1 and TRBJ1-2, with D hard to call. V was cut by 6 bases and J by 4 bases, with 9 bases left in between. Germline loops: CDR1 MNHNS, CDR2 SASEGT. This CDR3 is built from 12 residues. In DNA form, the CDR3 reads TGTGCCAGCAGCTCGTGGACCTATGGCTACACCTTC. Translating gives CASSSWTYGYTF.

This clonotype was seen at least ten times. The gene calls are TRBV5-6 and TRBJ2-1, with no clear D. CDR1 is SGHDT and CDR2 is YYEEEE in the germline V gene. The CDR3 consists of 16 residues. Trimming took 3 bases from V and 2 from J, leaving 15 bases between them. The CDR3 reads CASSSPYREAYNEQFF. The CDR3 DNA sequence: TGTGCCAGCAGCTCCCCTTACAGAGAAGCCTACAATGAGCAGTTCTTC.

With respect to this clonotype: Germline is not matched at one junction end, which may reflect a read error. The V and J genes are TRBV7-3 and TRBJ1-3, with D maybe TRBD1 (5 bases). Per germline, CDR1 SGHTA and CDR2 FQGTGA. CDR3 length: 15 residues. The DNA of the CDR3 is TGTGCCAGCAGCTTATGGGGGTGCTCTGGGAACACCATATATTTT. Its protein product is CASSLWGCSGNTIYF.